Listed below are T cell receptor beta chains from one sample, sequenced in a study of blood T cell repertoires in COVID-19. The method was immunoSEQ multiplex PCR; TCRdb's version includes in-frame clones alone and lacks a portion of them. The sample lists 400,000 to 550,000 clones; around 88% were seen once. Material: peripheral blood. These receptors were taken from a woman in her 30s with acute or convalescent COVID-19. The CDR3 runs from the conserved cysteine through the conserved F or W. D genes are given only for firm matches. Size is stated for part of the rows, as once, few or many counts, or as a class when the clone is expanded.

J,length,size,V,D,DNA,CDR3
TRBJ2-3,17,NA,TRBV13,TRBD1,TGTGCCAGCAGCTTAGTCGGGACAGGGGCTAGCACAGATACGCAGTATTTT,CASSLVGTGASTDTQYF
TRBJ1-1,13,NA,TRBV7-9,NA,TGTGCCACCCCGGGGGTCGGGAACACTGAAGCTTTCTTT,CATPGVGNTEAFF
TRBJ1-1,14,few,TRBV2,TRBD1,TGTGCCAGCAGTAAGGACAGGGGGAGGACTGAAGCTTTCTTT,CASSKDRGRTEAFF
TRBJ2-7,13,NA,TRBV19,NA,TGTGCCAGTAGTCCCACGGGTTTCTACGAGCAGTACTTC,CASSPTGFYEQYF
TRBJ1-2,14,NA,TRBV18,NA,TGTGCCAGCTCGACTACCACACGTAACTATGGCTACACCTTC,CASSTTTRNYGYTF
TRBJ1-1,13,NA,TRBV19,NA,TGTGCCAGTAGAGACGGGATGAACACTGAAGCTTTCTTT,CASRDGMNTEAFF
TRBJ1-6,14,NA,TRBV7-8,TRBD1,TGTGCCAGCAGCTTAGGGACAGGAAATTCACCCCTCCACTTT,CASSLGTGNSPLHF
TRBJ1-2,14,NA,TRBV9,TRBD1,TGTGCCAGCAGCGCCACCGGGACAGTCTATGGCTACACCTTC,CASSATGTVYGYTF
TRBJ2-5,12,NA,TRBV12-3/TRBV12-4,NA,TGTGCCAGCAGTTACGTAGAAGAGACCCAGTACTTC,CASSYVEETQYF
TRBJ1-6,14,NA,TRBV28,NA,TGTGCCAGCAGTTCTCTCCAGGAAAATTCACCCCTCCACTTT,CASSSLQENSPLHF
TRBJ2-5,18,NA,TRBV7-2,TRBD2,TGTGCCAGCAGCTTATCCCCCGCCCGGGCGGGGGGGCAAGAGACCCAGTACTTC,CASSLSPARAGGQETQYF
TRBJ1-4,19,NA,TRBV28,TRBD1,TGTGCCAGCAGTCCCTCCGACAGGGGCCCCGTGGAGGTCATGGAAAAACTGTTTTTT,CASSPSDRGPVEVMEKLFF
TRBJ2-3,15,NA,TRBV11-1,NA,TGTGCCAGCAGCTTCCAGAGGCGAAGCACAGATACGCAGTATTTT,CASSFQRRSTDTQYF
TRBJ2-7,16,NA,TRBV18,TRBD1,TGTGCCAGCTCACTCGGGACAGCCGGGCTAATGTACGAGCAGTACTTC,CASSLGTAGLMYEQYF
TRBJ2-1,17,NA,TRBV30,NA,TGTGCCTGGAGTCCCCCATTAGCCGCTAGCTCCTACAATGAGCAGTTCTTC,CAWSPPLAASSYNEQFF
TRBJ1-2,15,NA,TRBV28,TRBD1,TGTGCCAGCAGTTTCTCTGACAGGGTATCGGTTGGCTACACCTTC,CASSFSDRVSVGYTF
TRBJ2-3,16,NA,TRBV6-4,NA,TGTGCCAGCAGCCCTCTTGGGGGGGGCCGCACAGATACGCAGTATTTT,CASSPLGGGRTDTQYF
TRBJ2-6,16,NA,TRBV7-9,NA,TGTGCCAGCAGCTCGGACAGTCTCCCTGGGGCCAACGTCCTGACTTTC,CASSSDSLPGANVLTF
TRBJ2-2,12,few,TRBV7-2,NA,TGTGCCAGCAGCTCTTACACCGGGGAGCTGTTTTTT,CASSSYTGELFF
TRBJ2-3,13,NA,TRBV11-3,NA,TGTGCCAGCAGCTTAGACAGGGCAGAAACGCAGTATTTT,CASSLDRAETQYF
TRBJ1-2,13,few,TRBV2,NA,TGTGCCAGCAGTGACGGGGTTAACTATGGCTACACCTTC,CASSDGVNYGYTF
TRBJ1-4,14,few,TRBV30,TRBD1,TGTGCCTGGAGTCCCGACAGGGGTGGTGAAAAACTGTTTTTT,CAWSPDRGGEKLFF
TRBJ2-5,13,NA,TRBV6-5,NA,TGTGCCAGCAGTCAGGGATTCGGGGAGACCCAGTACTTC,CASSQGFGETQYF
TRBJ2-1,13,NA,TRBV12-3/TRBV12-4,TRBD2,TGTGCCAGCAGACACGGGACTAGCGGGCGGCAGTTCTTC,CASRHGTSGRQFF
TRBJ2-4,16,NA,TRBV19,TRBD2,TGTGCCAGTAGTATCGGGGGGGCCGTAACCAAAAACATTCAGTACTTC,CASSIGGAVTKNIQYF
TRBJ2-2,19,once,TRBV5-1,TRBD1,TGCGCCAGTCGAACGGCCGGGACAGGGATTATACCAAACACCGGGGAGCTGTTTTTT,CASRTAGTGIIPNTGELFF
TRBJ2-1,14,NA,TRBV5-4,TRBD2,TGTGCCAGCAGCCCCCGGACTAGCATATATGAGCAGTTCTTC,CASSPRTSIYEQFF
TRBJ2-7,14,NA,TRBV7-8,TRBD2,TGTGCCAGCAGCAAAACTAGCGGGGACTACGAGCAGTACTTC,CASSKTSGDYEQYF
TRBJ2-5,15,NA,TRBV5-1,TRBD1,TGCGCCAGCAGCCCCGGGACAGGGCAACGAGAGACCCAGTACTTC,CASSPGTGQRETQYF
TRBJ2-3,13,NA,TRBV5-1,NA,TGCGCCAGCAGCTTGGCTAGCACAGATACGCAGTATTTT,CASSLASTDTQYF
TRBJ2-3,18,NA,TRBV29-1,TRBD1,TGCAGCGGGTCCCTCGGGACAGGGATTGTCGTGAGCACAGATACGCAGTATTTT,CSGSLGTGIVVSTDTQYF
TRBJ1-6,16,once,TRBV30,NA,TGTGCCTGGGCCCGACAGTTGAAGGAATATAATTCACCCCTCCACTTT,CAWARQLKEYNSPLHF
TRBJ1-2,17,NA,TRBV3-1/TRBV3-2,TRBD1,TGTGCCAGCAGCCCTCGACAGGGGGCACGAACCTTTTATGGCTACACCTTC,CASSPRQGARTFYGYTF
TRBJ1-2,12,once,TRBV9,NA,TGTGCCAGCCGCCAATCAGCGGGGGGCTACACCTTC,CASRQSAGGYTF
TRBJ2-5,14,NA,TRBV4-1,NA,TGCGCCAGCAGCCAAGATATGGTGAGGGAGACCCAGTACTTC,CASSQDMVRETQYF
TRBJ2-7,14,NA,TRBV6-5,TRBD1,TGTGCCAGCCCGTCGGGACAGGGGGCTCGCGAGCAGTACTTC,CASPSGQGAREQYF
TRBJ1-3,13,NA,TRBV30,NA,TGTGCCTGGACACAGTTCTCTGGAAACACCATATATTTT,CAWTQFSGNTIYF
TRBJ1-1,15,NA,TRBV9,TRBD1,TGTGCCAGCAGCTTCTCAGGGGGCGAGGACACTGAAGCTTTCTTT,CASSFSGGEDTEAFF
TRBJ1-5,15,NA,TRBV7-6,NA,TGTGCCAGCAGCTTATTTGAGGACAAGGGTCAGCCCCAGCATTTT,CASSLFEDKGQPQHF
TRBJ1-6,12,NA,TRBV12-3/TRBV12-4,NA,TGTGCCAGCAGTCCCTTAGTGGCACCCCTCCACTTT,CASSPLVAPLHF
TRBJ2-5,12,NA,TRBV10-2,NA,TGCGCCAGCAGTGATCTACAAGAGACCCAGTACTTC,CASSDLQETQYF
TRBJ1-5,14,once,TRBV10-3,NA,TGTGCCATCAGTGAGGGCGGGACCAATCAGCCCCAGCATTTT,CAISEGGTNQPQHF
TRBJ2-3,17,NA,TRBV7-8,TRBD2,TGTGCCAGCAGCTTAGTGGCGGGGGGCGGGGGCGGAGATACGCAGTATTTT,CASSLVAGGGGGDTQYF
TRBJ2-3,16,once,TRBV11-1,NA,TGTGCCAGCAGCTACCAGACAGCTGTCACAACAGATACGCAGTATTTT,CASSYQTAVTTDTQYF